Here is one T cell receptor beta chain with its context. This sample was taken from a study of blood T cell repertoires in COVID-19. Looking at the study overall: The study drew acute and convalescent COVID-19 samples from the United States, Italy and Spain.

Germline CDR1 and CDR2: MDHEN and SYDVKM. This CDR3 is built from 16 residues. Unmatched junction bases numbered 8, after V lost 6 bases and J lost 0 bases. Profiled with immunoSEQ multiplex PCR; TCRdb holds only in-frame clones, not every one. The sample lists fewer than 50,000 clones, about 81% occurring once. The specimen sequenced was peripheral blood. The sequence was collected from a man aged 35-49 years with active or convalescent COVID-19. This rearrangement joins TRBV28 to TRBJ1-3, with TRBD1 matching over 7 bases. CDR3 coding DNA: TGTGCCAGCAGCTTACATTCAGGGGGCTCTGGAAACACCATATATTTT. It encodes CASSLHSGGSGNTIYF.